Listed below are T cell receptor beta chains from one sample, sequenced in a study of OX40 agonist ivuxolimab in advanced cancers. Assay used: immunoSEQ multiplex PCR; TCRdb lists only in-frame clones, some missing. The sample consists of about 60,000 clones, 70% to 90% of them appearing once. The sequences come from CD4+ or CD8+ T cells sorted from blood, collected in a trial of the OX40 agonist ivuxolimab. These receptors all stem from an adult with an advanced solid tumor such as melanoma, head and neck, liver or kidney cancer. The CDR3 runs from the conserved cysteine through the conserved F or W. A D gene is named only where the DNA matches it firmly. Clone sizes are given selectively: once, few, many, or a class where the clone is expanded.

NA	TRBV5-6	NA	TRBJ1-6	TGTGCCAGCAGAACTAGGGGAAGCAATTCACCCCTCCACTTT	CASRTRGSNSPLHF
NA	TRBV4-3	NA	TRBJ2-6	TGCGCCAGCAGCTTCAATTTAAAAGGGCATGGGGCCAACGTCCTGACTTTC	CASSFNLKGHGANVLTF
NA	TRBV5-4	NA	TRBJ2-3	TGTGCCAGCAGCGTCGACGTCCCGATCACAGATACGCAGTATTTT	CASSVDVPITDTQYF
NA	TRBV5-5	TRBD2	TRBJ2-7	TGTGCCAGCAGCTTGGCCGCGGGGGGCTCCTACGAGCAGTACTTC	CASSLAAGGSYEQYF
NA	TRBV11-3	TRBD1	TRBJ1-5	TGTGCCAGCAGCTCGGGACAGGGGGCAGGACAGCCCCAGCATTTT	CASSSGQGAGQPQHF
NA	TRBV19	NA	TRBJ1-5	TGTGCCAGTAGTAGCTGGAGCAATCAGCCCCAGCATTTT	CASSSWSNQPQHF
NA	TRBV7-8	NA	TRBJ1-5	TGTGCCAGCAGCCCAACAGGGTTAAATCAGCCCCAGCATTTT	CASSPTGLNQPQHF
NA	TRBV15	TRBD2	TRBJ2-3	TGTGCCACCAGCAGGGGACTAGCGCTGACAGATACGCAGTATTTT	CATSRGLALTDTQYF
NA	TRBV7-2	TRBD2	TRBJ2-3	TGTGCCAGCAGCTTAGGACTAGCAGCCCTGTCGGATACGCAGTATTTT	CASSLGLAALSDTQYF
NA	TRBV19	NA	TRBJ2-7	TGTGCCAGTAGTAGCCGGGACGGCACCTACGAGCAGTACTTC	CASSSRDGTYEQYF
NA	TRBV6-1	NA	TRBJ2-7	TGTGCCAGCAGTGAAAGTGGCAGGGGAGGGGAGCAGTACTTC	CASSESGRGGEQYF
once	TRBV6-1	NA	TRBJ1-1	TGTGCCAGCAGTGAATGGGGGAGGATGAACACTGAAGCTTTCTTT	CASSEWGRMNTEAFF
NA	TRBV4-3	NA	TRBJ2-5	TGCGCCAGCAGCCAAGATTTGGCAGGGGGGGCTTCCCAGTACTTC	CASSQDLAGGASQYF
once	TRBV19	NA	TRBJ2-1	TGTGCCAGTAGTATGTTCGGGGGGCTAATTATGGATGAGCAGTTCTTC	CASSMFGGLIMDEQFF
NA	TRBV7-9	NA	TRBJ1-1	TGTGCCAGCAGCCGGGGGGGGGCTGCGAGAACTGAAGCTTTCTTT	CASSRGGAARTEAFF
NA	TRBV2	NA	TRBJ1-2	TGTGCCAGCAGCCTAGGACCGGGCTATGGCTACACCTTC	CASSLGPGYGYTF
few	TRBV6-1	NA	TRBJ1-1	TGTGCCAGCAGTGAACCAGGGGATACTGAAGCTTTCTTT	CASSEPGDTEAFF
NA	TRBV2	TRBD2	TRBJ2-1	TGTGCCAGCAGTCCCAGGACTAGCGGGGGACGGGAGTTCTTC	CASSPRTSGGREFF
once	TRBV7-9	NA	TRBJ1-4	TGTGCCAGCGCCCTAGGGGGTCCTAATGAAAAACTGTTTTTT	CASALGGPNEKLFF
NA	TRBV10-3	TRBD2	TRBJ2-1	TGTGCCACCAGCGGGGGGACCTACAATGAGCAGTTCTTC	CATSGGTYNEQFF
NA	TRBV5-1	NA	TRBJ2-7	TGCGCCAGCAGCTTGGAAGGGGGGGCTACTTACGAGCAGTACTTC	CASSLEGGATYEQYF
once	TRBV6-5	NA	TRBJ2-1	TGTGCCAGCAGTTACTCGGAGGCAAGCTCCTACAATGAGCAGTTCTTC	CASSYSEASSYNEQFF
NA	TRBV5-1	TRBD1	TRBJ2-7	TGCGCCAGCAGCTTGTCCGGGACAGAGTACGAGCAGTACTTC	CASSLSGTEYEQYF
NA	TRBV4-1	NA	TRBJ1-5	TGCGCCAGCAGCCGTACAGGGTATAGCAATCAGCCCCAGCATTTT	CASSRTGYSNQPQHF
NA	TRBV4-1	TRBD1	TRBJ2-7	TGCGCCAGCAGCCAACTCTCGACAGGGGGGTACGAGCAGTACTTC	CASSQLSTGGYEQYF
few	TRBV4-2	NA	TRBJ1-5	TGTGCCAGCAGCCAAGACTGGGGAAGTCAGCCCCAGCATTTT	CASSQDWGSQPQHF
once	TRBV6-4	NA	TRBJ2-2	TGTGCCAGCAGTGCCAGTTCAGGGTACAACACCGGGGAGCTGTTTTTT	CASSASSGYNTGELFF
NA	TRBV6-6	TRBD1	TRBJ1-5	TGTGCCAGCAAAGAGACAGGGGGACTCAATCAGCCCCAGCATTTT	CASKETGGLNQPQHF
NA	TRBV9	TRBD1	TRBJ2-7	TGTGCCAGCTCCGGGGGGGGACAGGGGTGGTCCGAGCAGTACTTC	CASSGGGQGWSEQYF
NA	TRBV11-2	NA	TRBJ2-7	TGTGCCAGCAGCACAACCCGTGGACGGCGTGCGCCCGAGCAGTACTTC	CASSTTRGRRAPEQYF
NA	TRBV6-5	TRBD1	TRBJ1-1	TGTGCCAGCAGGGCAGGGGGCTTGAACACTGAAGCTTTCTTT	CASRAGGLNTEAFF
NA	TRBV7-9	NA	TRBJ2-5	TGTGCCAGCAGCCCCATTTGGGAGACCCAGTACTTC	CASSPIWETQYF
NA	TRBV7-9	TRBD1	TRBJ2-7	TGTGCCAGCAGCGACAGGGGGCCCTACGAGCAGTACTTC	CASSDRGPYEQYF
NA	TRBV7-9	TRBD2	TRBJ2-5	TGTGCCAGCAGCTCTGGGAGGGGCAGTGGAGAGACCCAGTACTTC	CASSSGRGSGETQYF
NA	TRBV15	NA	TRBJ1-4	TGTGCCACCAGCCGGGGCGGACAGCCAGGAGATGAAAAACTGTTTTTT	CATSRGGQPGDEKLFF
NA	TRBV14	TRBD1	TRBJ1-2	TGTGCCAGCAGCCCCCGGGACAGGGGGTATGGCTACACCTTC	CASSPRDRGYGYTF
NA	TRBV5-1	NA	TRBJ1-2	TGCGCCAGCAGCTTGGAGGGGACACCTAACTATGGCTACACCTTC	CASSLEGTPNYGYTF
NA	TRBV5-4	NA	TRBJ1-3	TGTGCCAGCAGCTTAAGGGGAACTGGAAACACCATATATTTT	CASSLRGTGNTIYF
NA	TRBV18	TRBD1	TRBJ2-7	TGTGCCAGCTCACCACTTCGACAGGGGCGAAACTACGAGCAGTACTTC	CASSPLRQGRNYEQYF
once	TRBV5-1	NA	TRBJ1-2	TGCGCCAGCAGCTTGGGACACTTGGTACCTGGCTACACCTTC	CASSLGHLVPGYTF
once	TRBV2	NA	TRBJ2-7	TGTGCCAGCAGTCCTACCCTGACAGCCTCCTACGAGCAGTACTTC	CASSPTLTASYEQYF
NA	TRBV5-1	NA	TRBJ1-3	TGCGCCAGCAGCGACGGACGTACCTCTGGAAACACCATATATTTT	CASSDGRTSGNTIYF
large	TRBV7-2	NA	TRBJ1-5	TGTGCCAGCAGCTCCGACTTGAATCAGCCCCAGCATTTT	CASSSDLNQPQHF
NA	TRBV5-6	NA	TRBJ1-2	TGTGCCAGCAGCTTGGTCACAGACGGGCTCCGTGGCTACACCTTC	CASSLVTDGLRGYTF
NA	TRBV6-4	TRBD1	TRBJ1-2	TGTGCCAGCAGAGGACAGGGGACCTCTTATGGCTACACCTTC	CASRGQGTSYGYTF
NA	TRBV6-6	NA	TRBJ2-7	TGTGCCAGCAGCCAGACCCCCTACGAGCAGTACTTC	CASSQTPYEQYF
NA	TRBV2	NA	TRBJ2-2	TGTGCCAGCAGTGAAGGTACCCTTTGGGGCAGGGAGCTGTTTTTT	CASSEGTLWGRELFF
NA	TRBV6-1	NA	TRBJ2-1	TGTGCCAGCAGTGAAGGGCCCACTCGCCATGAGCAGTTCTTC	CASSEGPTRHEQFF
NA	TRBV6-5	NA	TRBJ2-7	TGTGCCAGCAGTCTGTCCTGGAGTCCATCCGAGCAGTACTTC	CASSLSWSPSEQYF
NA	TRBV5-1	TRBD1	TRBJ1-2	TGCGCCAGCAGCTTCGGGACAGAAAGAACCGGCTACACCTTC	CASSFGTERTGYTF
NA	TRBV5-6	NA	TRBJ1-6	TGTGCCAGCAGCCCCGGAGGGTCGGGGTCACCCCTCCACTTT	CASSPGGSGSPLHF
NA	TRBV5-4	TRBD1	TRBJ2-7	TGTGCCAGCAGCTTGGCCGGGACAGAATCCTACGAGCAGTACTTC	CASSLAGTESYEQYF
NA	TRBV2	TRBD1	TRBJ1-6	TGTGCCATCAGGGGGAATTCACCCCTCCACTTT	CAIRGNSPLHF